This entry lists 22 T cell receptor beta chains sequenced from one sample in a study of cytomegalovirus exposure and HLA in healthy donors (dated by TCRdb to about 2017). The library came from the immunoSEQ multiplex PCR assay. For the multiplex PCR, a mixture combining 60 forward primers for TCR Vbeta segments and 13 reverse primers for TCR Jbeta segments was used. TCRdb took this table from immuneACCESS and kept in-frame rearrangements with V and J called. Such tables lack part of the clones; where checked against another copy, unresolved V genes explain under half of the gap, and the rest is unexplained. Here the sample has about 120,000 clones; around 84% occur a single time. The top ten clones comprise roughly 3.5% of the sample. The source material was PBMCs. The receptors stem from a woman aged 25 to 39 in good health and CMV-seropositive.

The chain recombines TRBV4-2 with TRBJ1-2, with a tentative D call TRBD1 (6 bases). The CDR3 spans 16 residues. CDR1 LGHNA and CDR2 YNFKEQ come from the germline V gene. Trimming left V 2 bases short and J 3 bases short, with 16 bases between. The CDR3 nucleotides read TGTGCCAGCAGCCAAACCCTACAGGGCAGCTACTATGGCTACACCTTC. Protein: CASSQTLQGSYYGYTF.

This clone came up once. CDR3 DNA: TGTGCCAGCAGCTCGAGGGGGGGGAGCACAGATACGCAGTATTTT. This encodes CASSSRGGSTDTQYF. The chain has TRBV7-3 and TRBJ2-3; possibly TRBD2 for D (7 bases). V dropped 4 bases and J dropped 0 bases, with 11 bases sitting between them. This CDR3 spans 15 amino acids. CDR1 is SGHTA and CDR2 is FQGTGA in the germline V gene. The full variable domain, in which reference TRBV7-3 and TRBJ2-3 provide the parts outside the CDR3, is GAGVSQTPSNKVTEKGKYVELRCDPISGHTALYWYRQSLGQGPEFLIYFQGTGAADDSGLPNDRFFAVRPEGSVSTLKIQRTERGDSAVYLCASSSRGGSTDTQYFGPGTRLTVL.

This rearrangement joins TRBV5-1 to TRBJ1-5; D uncertain. This CDR3 comprises 13 residues. V was trimmed by 4 bases and J by 1 base, leaving 6 bases between them. CDR1 is SGHRS and CDR2 is YFSETQ in the germline V gene. CDR3 amino acids: CASSRESNQPQHF. CDR3 coding DNA: TGCGCCAGCAGCAGGGAGAGCAATCAGCCCCAGCATTTT.

This chain links TRBV5-1 with TRBJ2-1, with D perhaps matching TRBD1 (7 bases). The ends were cut back, 4 bases at V and 6 bases at J, with 23 bases in the middle. Germline CDR1 reads SGHRS; CDR2 reads YFSETQ. The CDR3 runs 17 residues. CDR3 coding DNA: TGCGCCAGCAGCGGGCCCACGGAGGGGGCCTACACCAATGAGCAGTTCTTC. Protein product: CASSGPTEGAYTNEQFF.

The chain recombines TRBV2 with TRBJ2-1; a possible D gene is TRBD1 (5 bases). The CDR3 runs to 11 residues. The V and J ends lost 5 bases and 12 bases respectively, with 11 bases between them. The germline gives CDR1 SNHLY, CDR2 FYNNEI. Here the CDR3 DNA reads TGTGCCAGCAGTAGCCGAGACAGGCAGTTCTTC. Translating gives CASSSRDRQFF.

Only a few counts were recorded for this clone. The chain is built from TRBV5-1 and TRBJ1-1, with a weak D call TRBD1 (5 bases). Germline V gives CDR1 SGHRS, CDR2 YFSETQ. Trimming removed 0 bases at V and 1 base at J, with 10 bases between. CDR3 size: 15 residues. The DNA of the CDR3 is TGCGCCAGCAGCTTGGCCTTAGGGGAGAACACTGAAGCTTTCTTT. It is translated as CASSLALGENTEAFF.

V and J are TRBV7-6 and TRBJ1-1; the match to TRBD1 covers 10 bases. J gave up 11 bases and V 5 bases, and 14 bases lay outside the gene matches. This CDR3 is 15 amino acids long. The germline V gene has CDR1 SGHVS and CDR2 FNYEAQ. CDR3 amino acids: CASSPGTGELVRAFF. The CDR3 DNA follows: TGTGCCAGCAGCCCAGGGACAGGGGAACTTGTGCGGGCTTTCTTT.

In its sample, this clone was seen a few times. The rearrangement links TRBV4-1 to TRBJ2-7, with D possibly matching TRBD1 (6 bases). Per the germline V gene, CDR1 is MGHRA and CDR2 is YSYEKL. CDR3 length equals 15 residues. The V gene lost 4 bases and the J gene lost 2 bases, with 15 bases spanning the gap. The CDR3 loop is CASSPQGTPTYEQYF. For the CDR3, the DNA is TGCGCCAGCAGCCCGCAGGGGACACCCACCTACGAGCAGTACTTC.

The chain joins TRBV27 to TRBJ2-7; the D gene is possibly TRBD2 (7 bases). The germline V gene has CDR1 MNHEY and CDR2 SMNVEV (reference sequence). Trimming removed 4 bases at V and 4 bases at J, with 17 bases between. The CDR3 has 15 residues. Here the CDR3 DNA reads TGTGCCAGCAGTTGGACGAGGGGGGGCCGTTACGAGCAGTACTTC. It encodes CASSWTRGGRYEQYF.

This sequence joins TRBV5-4 and TRBJ2-1; possible D gene TRBD2, 6 bases. Germline V lookup: CDR1 SGHNT, CDR2 YYREEE (reference sequence). The V end lost 4 bases, the J end lost 2 bases, and 13 bases lay between the germline ends. CDR3 length equals 15 residues. CDR3 sequence reads: CASSQEVAAYNEQFF. CDR3 bases: TGTGCCAGCAGCCAGGAGGTAGCGGCCTACAATGAGCAGTTCTTC.

This clone has only one observation. CDR3 in amino acids: CASSASGHNYGYTF. CDR3 nucleotides: TGTGCCAGCAGCGCGTCGGGACACAACTATGGCTACACCTTC. The chain carries TRBV9 and TRBJ1-2, with D possibly TRBD1 on 6 matching bases. The CDR3 contains 14 residues. Trimming cost V 3 bases and J 2 bases, with 11 bases left between them. Germline V CDR1 and CDR2: SGDLS, YYNGEE.

The chain carries TRBV2 and TRBJ1-6; TRBD1 is a possible D gene (5 bases). Germline CDR1 reads SNHLY; CDR2 reads FYNNEI. The length of the CDR3 is 16 residues. Between the trimmed V and J ends, which lost 6 bases and 0 bases, there was a span of 12 bases. This CDR3 reads CASRVRQSSYNSPLHF. The CDR3 nucleotides read TGTGCCAGCAGGGTCCGACAGAGCTCCTATAATTCACCCCTCCACTTT.

As DNA, the CDR3 is TGCGCCAGCAGTCGAACAGCGGGGTCTGGAAACACCATATATTTT. This codes for CASSRTAGSGNTIYF. This chain connects TRBV5-1 to TRBJ1-3; D gene unclear. From germline, CDR1 is SGHRS and CDR2 YFSETQ. Trimming took off 5 bases at V and 1 base at J, with 13 bases between the two ends. The CDR3 spans 15 residues.

This chain joins TRBV9 and TRBJ1-2, with a weak D call TRBD1 (6 bases). This CDR3 is built from 15 residues. V lost 0 bases and J lost 4, with 13 bases in between. Germline V gene lookup returns CDR1 SGDLS and CDR2 YYNGEE. The CDR3 nucleotides are TGTGCCAGCAGCGTAGGTACAGGGTCGGTCTATGGCTACACCTTC. It specifies CASSVGTGSVYGYTF.

This clone has a handful of counts. CDR3 bases: TGTGCCAGCAGCTTGGTACAAGACTACGAGCAGTACTTC. Residues: CASSLVQDYEQYF. The rearrangement uses TRBV5-6 and TRBJ2-7; no reliable D call. The V end was cut by 0 bases, the J end by 3 bases, with 7 bases between. In germline, CDR1 is SGHDT, CDR2 YYEEEE. The CDR3 has 13 amino acids.

The V gene is TRBV10-1, the J gene TRBJ2-5; 9 nucleotides match TRBD1. The V segment lost 0 bases and the J segment 0 bases; nucleotides outside the gene matches: 8. Germline CDR1 reads WNHNN; CDR2 reads SYGVQD (reference sequence). The CDR3 covers 18 residues. The CDR3 DNA reads TGCGCCAGCAGTGAGTCCCGGGACAGGGCGGAGGACCAAGAGACCCAGTACTTC. This gives the protein CASSESRDRAEDQETQYF.

By its share, this clone is medium-sized. The chain joins TRBV15 to TRBJ2-3; 8 bases are a match to TRBD2. This CDR3 has 15 amino acids. Per the germline V gene, CDR1 is LNHNV and CDR2 is YYDKDF (reference sequence). V shed 5 bases and J 2 bases; nucleotides not matched to a gene: 6. CDR3 nucleotides: TGTGCCACCAGCTTCGGGAGGGCCGACACAGATACGCAGTATTTT. This gives the protein CATSFGRADTDTQYF. Full variable domain (outside the CDR3, taken from reference TRBV15 and TRBJ2-3): DAMVIQNPRYQVTQFGKPVTLSCSQTLNHNVMYWYQQKSSQAPKLLFHYYDKDFNNEADTPDNFQSRRPNTSFCFLDIRSPGLGDTAMYLCATSFGRADTDTQYFGPGTRLTVL.

This clone was counted only a few times. The chain couples TRBV9 to TRBJ2-3; 8 nucleotides line up with TRBD2. This CDR3 contains 16 residues. J gave up 2 bases and V 3 bases, and 8 bases lay outside the gene matches. CDR1 is SGDLS, CDR2 YYNGEE, per germline. CDR3 coding DNA: TGTGCCAGCAGCGCCGGAGCGGGGGCCTACACAGATACGCAGTATTTT. Translated, it gives CASSAGAGAYTDTQYF. The variable domain in full, with the rest retrieved from reference TRBV9 and TRBJ2-3, is DSGVTQTPKHLITATGQRVTLRCSPRSGDLSVYWYQQSLDQGLQFLIQYYNGEERAKGNILERFSAQQFPDLHSELNLSSLELGDSALYFCASSAGAGAYTDTQYFGPGTRLTVL.

This chain's CDR3 is CASSEGGGNTEAFF. The CDR3, as DNA: TGTGCCAGCAGTGAAGGGGGCGGGAACACTGAAGCTTTCTTT. The chain couples TRBV6-1 to TRBJ1-1; TRBD1 might be the D (5 bases). There are 14 residues in the CDR3. Trimming took off 1 base at V and 1 base at J, with 7 bases between the two ends. CDR1 is MNHNS and CDR2 is SASEGT in the germline V gene.

Concerning this clone itself: Distinct nucleotide sequences in the sample also encode this CDR3. The chain couples TRBV20-1 to TRBJ2-3; D is ambiguous. There are 11 residues in the CDR3. Per germline, CDR1 DFQATT and CDR2 SNEGSKA (reference sequence). V lost 5 bases and J lost 6, with 9 bases in between. The CDR3 sequence is CSAPRSDTQYF. The CDR3 DNA is TGCAGTGCTCCCCGGTCGGATACGCAGTATTTT.

This clone came up once. The V call is TRBV28, the J call TRBJ2-7; TRBD1 aligns across 12 bases. The CDR3 is 16 amino acids. The V segment lost 5 bases and the J segment 9 bases; nucleotides outside the gene matches: 14. Looked up from germline, CDR1 is MDHEN and CDR2 is SYDVKM. DNA for the CDR3: TGTGCCAGCAGTCCCGGGACAGGGGGCATCGGGCGGAGGCAGTACTTC. It yields the protein CASSPGTGGIGRRQYF.

V usage is TRBV5-5 and J usage is TRBJ2-6; D possibly corresponds to TRBD1 (6 bases). This CDR3 is built from 16 residues. Germline V gene lookup returns CDR1 SGHKS and CDR2 YYEKEE (reference sequence). Trimming shortened V by 0 bases and J by 4 bases, and 11 bases separated the two germline ends. CDR3 amino acids: CASSLVAGVGANVLTF. CDR3 nucleotides: TGTGCCAGCAGCTTGGTGGCAGGGGTGGGGGCCAACGTCCTGACTTTC.